One and the same sample provided the 16 T cell receptor beta chains below, sequenced in a study of shared clonotypes between healthy human individuals. The assay was immunoSEQ multiplex PCR, and TCRdb's table has in-frame clones only and misses some. There are a few million clones in the sample; around nine tenths occur only once, and around 0.14% lies in the top ten. The sequencing sample was made of naive CD4+ T cells sorted from blood. Noted subset: CD45RA+ positively selected. Every receptor here comes from a man between 18 and 35 years old in good health.

The J gene is TRBJ1-5, the V gene TRBV28; 7 nucleotides agree with TRBD1. CDR3 length: 16 amino acids. Germline V lookup: CDR1 MDHEN, CDR2 SYDVKM. V gave up 6 bases and J gave up 2 bases; unmatched junction bases: 10. The CDR3 region is CASRTRGSRGNQPQHF. Here the CDR3 DNA reads TGTGCCAGCAGAACCAGGGGGTCCCGTGGCAATCAGCCCCAGCATTTT.

In the case of this clone: The sample holds other DNA sequences that translate to the same CDR3. V is TRBV6-5 and J is TRBJ1-1; D not certain. The V end lost 6 bases, the J end lost 1 base, and 9 bases lay between the germline ends. Germline V gene data show CDR1 as MNHEY and CDR2 as SVGAGI. The CDR3 is 13 residues long. The CDR3 loop is CASSYGQNTEAFF. The CDR3 region has the DNA TGTGCCAGCAGCTACGGGCAGAACACTGAAGCTTTCTTT.

The rearrangement uses TRBV6-6 and TRBJ2-3, with D unresolved. The CDR3 is made up of 16 amino acids. V lost 4 bases, J lost 4 bases, and 18 bases lay in between. Per germline, CDR1 MNHNY and CDR2 SVGAGI (reference sequence). The CDR3 loop is CASSSYWVIPPDTQYF. The DNA of the CDR3 is TGTGCCAGCAGTTCATATTGGGTGATTCCCCCAGATACGCAGTATTTT.

The chain combines TRBV25-1 with TRBJ2-7, with TRBD1 matching 7 bases. Germline V gene lookup returns CDR1 MGHDK and CDR2 SYGVNS. With V trimmed by 1 base and J by 6 bases, 6 bases remained unmatched. This CDR3 region has 14 residues. The CDR3 DNA sequence: TGTGCCAGCAGTGAATTCGACAGGGCCTTCGAGCAGTACTTC. Protein: CASSEFDRAFEQYF.

V is TRBV19 and J is TRBJ1-4, with D perhaps TRBD1 (5 bases). This CDR3 is built from 15 residues. V lost 6 bases to trimming and J lost 8 bases, with 19 bases between them. Germline V gene sequence: CDR1 LNHDA, CDR2 SQIVND (reference sequence). The CDR3 is CASSPGGTHMEKLFF. DNA for the CDR3: TGTGCCAGTAGCCCCGGGGGGACCCATATGGAAAAACTGTTTTTT.

This clone was counted a single time. This chain connects TRBV7-9 to TRBJ2-3; D is perhaps TRBD1 (5 bases). Trimming left V 3 bases short and J 1 base short, with 14 bases between. Per germline, CDR1 SEHNR and CDR2 FQNEAQ (reference sequence). The CDR3 loop spans 16 amino acids. CDR3 amino acids: CASSFFRVAGTDTQYF. The CDR3 DNA follows: TGTGCCAGCAGCTTTTTCAGGGTGGCGGGCACAGATACGCAGTATTTT. Full variable domain (missing parts from reference TRBV7-9 and TRBJ2-3): DTGVSQNPRHKITKRGQNVTFRCDPISEHNRLYWYRQTLGQGPEFLTYFQNEAQLEKSRLLSDRFSAERPKGSFSTLEIQRTEQGDSAMYLCASSFFRVAGTDTQYFGPGTRLTVL.

This clone was detected a few times. The sample holds other DNA sequences that translate to the same CDR3. The chain is built from TRBV27 and TRBJ2-6; D is ambiguous. The CDR3 has 14 amino acids. V lost 3 bases, J lost 0 bases, and 3 bases lay in between. CDR1 and CDR2 (germline): MNHEY, SMNVEV (reference sequence). The CDR3 region has the DNA TGTGCCAGCAGTTTCAGCTCTGGGGCCAACGTCCTGACTTTC. Protein product: CASSFSSGANVLTF.

The V and J genes are TRBV30 and TRBJ2-7; 9 nucleotides line up with TRBD1. Germline loops: CDR1 GTSNPN, CDR2 SVGIG (reference sequence). This CDR3 spans 15 amino acids. J was trimmed by 1 base and V by 6 bases; bases with no gene match: 10. The CDR3 sequence: CACRTGQGISYEQYF. CDR3 bases: TGTGCCTGCCGGACCGGACAGGGGATTTCCTACGAGCAGTACTTC.

This clone has a single count. In nucleotides, the CDR3 is TGTGCCACCCTCTCAGGGGGGCCCTACGAGCAGTACTTC. It encodes CATLSGGPYEQYF. This chain links TRBV28 with TRBJ2-7; a weak D match, TRBD1 (7 bases). Trimming took off 10 bases at V and 2 bases at J, with 15 bases between the two ends. The germline gives CDR1 MDHEN, CDR2 SYDVKM. CDR3 length: 13 amino acids. Complete variable domain (other parts from reference TRBV28 and TRBJ2-7): DVKVTQSSRYLVKRTGEKVFLECVQDMDHENMFWYRQDPGLGLRLIYFSYDVKMKEKGDIPEGYSVSREKKERFSLILESASTNQTSMYLCATLSGGPYEQYFGPGTRLTVT.

The chain carries TRBV10-1 and TRBJ2-1, with 10 bases fitting TRBD2. This CDR3 spans 15 amino acids. The germline CDR1 and CDR2 sequences are WNHNN and SYGVQD (reference sequence). Germline trimming cut 5 bases from V and 8 bases from J; bases unmatched to any gene: 9. In DNA, the CDR3 is TGCGCCAGCAGTTCAAGCCTAGCGGGAGCCGATGAGCAGTTCTTC. Its protein product is CASSSSLAGADEQFF.

Points on this clone: The same CDR3 can be traced to other DNA sequences in this sample. V and J are TRBV6-6 and TRBJ2-3; D might be TRBD2 (5 bases). Germline V CDR1 and CDR2: MNHNY, SVGAGI (reference sequence). This CDR3 is built from 14 residues. V gave up 0 bases and J gave up 1 base, with 5 bases separating them. The CDR3 spells CASSYSGGTDTQYF. Written as DNA, the CDR3 is TGTGCCAGCAGTTACTCCGGGGGCACAGATACGCAGTATTTT.

This clone appeared a single time. This chain uses TRBV4-2 with TRBJ1-2; D gene uncertain. Trimming removed 2 bases from V and 2 bases from J, with 3 bases in between. The CDR3 has 12 residues. Per germline, CDR1 LGHNA and CDR2 YNFKEQ. CDR3 sequence reads: CASSQLNYGYTF. The CDR3 coding sequence is TGTGCCAGCAGCCAACTAAACTATGGCTACACCTTC.

The CDR3 spells CAWSVRGTLNTEAFF. CDR3 sequence (DNA): TGTGCCTGGAGTGTACGCGGGACCCTGAACACTGAAGCTTTCTTT. The gene calls are TRBV30 and TRBJ1-1; D may be TRBD1 (5 bases). CDR3 size: 15 residues. Per germline, CDR1 GTSNPN and CDR2 SVGIG (reference sequence). V was cut by 0 bases and J by 0 bases, with 11 bases left in between.

Points on this clone: In the same sample, other DNA sequences code for this CDR3. This chain connects TRBV6-5 to TRBJ2-7; D remains ambiguous. Germline-derived CDR1 and CDR2 are MNHEY and SVGAGI. V shed 4 bases and J shed 4 bases, with 8 bases lying between them. This CDR3 has 12 residues. The CDR3 spells CASSSPGYEQYF. In DNA, the CDR3 is TGTGCCAGCAGTTCCCCCGGGTACGAGCAGTACTTC.

Of note for this clone: Other nucleotide sequences from this sample produce the same CDR3. This rearrangement joins TRBV5-4 to TRBJ2-1, with D perhaps TRBD2 (6 bases). The CDR3 runs 13 residues. Germline V gene data show CDR1 as SGHNT and CDR2 as YYREEE (reference sequence). V lost 2 bases, J lost 7 bases, and 10 bases lay in between. This chain's CDR3 is CASSLGGPNEQFF. The CDR3 DNA follows: TGTGCCAGCAGCTTAGGAGGGCCGAATGAGCAGTTCTTC.

The chain joins TRBV5-5 to TRBJ1-5; 8 positions match TRBD1. This CDR3 has 15 amino acids. Germline CDR1 is SGHKS and CDR2 is YYEKEE (reference sequence). Losses at the gene ends were 4 bases for V and 6 bases for J; bases not matched to a gene: 9. In nucleotides, the CDR3 is TGTGCCAGCAGCGTCGACAGGGGTTGGCGTCAGCCCCAGCATTTT. Its translation is CASSVDRGWRQPQHF.